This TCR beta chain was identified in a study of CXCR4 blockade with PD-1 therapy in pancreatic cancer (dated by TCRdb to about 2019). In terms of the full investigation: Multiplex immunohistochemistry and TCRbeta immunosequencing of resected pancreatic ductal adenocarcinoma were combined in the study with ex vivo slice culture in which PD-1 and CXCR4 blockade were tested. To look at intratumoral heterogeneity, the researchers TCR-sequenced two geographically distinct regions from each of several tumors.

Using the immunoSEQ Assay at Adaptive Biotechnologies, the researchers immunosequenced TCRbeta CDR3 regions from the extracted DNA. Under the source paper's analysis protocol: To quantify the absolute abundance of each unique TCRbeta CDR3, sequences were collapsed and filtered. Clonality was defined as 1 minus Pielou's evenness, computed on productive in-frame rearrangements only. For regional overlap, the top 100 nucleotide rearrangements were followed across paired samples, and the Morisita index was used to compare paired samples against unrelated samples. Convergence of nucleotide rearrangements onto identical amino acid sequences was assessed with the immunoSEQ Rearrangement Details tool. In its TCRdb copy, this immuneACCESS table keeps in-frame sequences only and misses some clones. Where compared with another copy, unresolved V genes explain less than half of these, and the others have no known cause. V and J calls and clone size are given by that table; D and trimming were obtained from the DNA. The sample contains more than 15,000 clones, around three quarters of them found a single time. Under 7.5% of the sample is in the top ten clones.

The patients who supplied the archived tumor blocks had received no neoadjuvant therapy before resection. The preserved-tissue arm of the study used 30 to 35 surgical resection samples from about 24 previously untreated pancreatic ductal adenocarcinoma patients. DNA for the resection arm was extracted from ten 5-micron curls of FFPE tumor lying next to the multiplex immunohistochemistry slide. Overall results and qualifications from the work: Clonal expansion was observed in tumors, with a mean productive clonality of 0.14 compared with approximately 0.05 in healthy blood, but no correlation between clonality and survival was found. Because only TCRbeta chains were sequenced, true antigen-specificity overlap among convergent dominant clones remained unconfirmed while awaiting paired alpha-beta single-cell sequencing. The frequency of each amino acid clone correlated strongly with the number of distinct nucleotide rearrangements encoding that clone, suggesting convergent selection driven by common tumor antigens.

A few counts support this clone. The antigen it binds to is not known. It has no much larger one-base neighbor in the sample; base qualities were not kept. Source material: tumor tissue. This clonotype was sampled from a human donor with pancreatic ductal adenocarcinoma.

The CDR3 region has the sequence CASSLPGALGGEQYF. The sequenced DNA is TGTGCCAGCAGCTTACCGGGGGCCCTCGGTGGAGAGCAGTACTTC. This chain is built from TRBV7-7 and TRBJ2-7; the D region is possibly TRBD1 or TRBD2, each matching across 6 bases. At the junction V is shortened by 2 bases and J by 7 bases, with 18 bases in between. From its cysteine to its phenylalanine, the CDR3 spans 15 amino acids. Only the CDR3 region is kept as DNA, spanning 45 bases read in frame from base 1. From a lookup of the germline V gene (reference sequence), CDR1 and CDR2 are SSHAT and FNYEAQ.